These T cell receptor beta chains were read from a single sample in a study of T cell responses to AZD1222 COVID-19 vaccine. Data came from immunoSEQ multiplex PCR; TCRdb stores just in-frame clones and leaves some out. The sample contains over 100,000 clones, 70% to 90% of which appear only once. The input for sequencing was peripheral blood, taken 28 days after the second dose of the MenACWY control vaccine. These receptors were taken from an adult who received the MenACWY meningococcal vaccine as a control. CDR3s include the opening cysteine and the closing phenylalanine or tryptophan. A D gene is named only where the DNA matches it firmly. The listing skips clone size in some rows; elsewhere it reads once, few, many or a size class.

D,J,V,size,DNA,CDR3
NA,TRBJ2-3,TRBV6-5,few,TGTGCCAGCAGGCTGGGGGGGCCTGGAGATACGCAGTATTTT,CASRLGGPGDTQYF
NA,TRBJ2-5,TRBV10-3,NA,TGTGCCATCAGTGATTTGCAAGAGACCCAGTACTTC,CAISDLQETQYF
NA,TRBJ2-7,TRBV6-2/TRBV6-3,NA,TGTGCCAGCAGTTACCGGGACACCTACGAGCAGTACTTC,CASSYRDTYEQYF
NA,TRBJ1-3,TRBV15,NA,TGTGCCACCAGCAGAGGAACAGGGACCTCTGGAAACACCATATATTTT,CATSRGTGTSGNTIYF
NA,TRBJ2-6,TRBV3-1/TRBV3-2,NA,TGTGCCAGCAGCCAAGACAGCTCCGGGGCCAACGTCCTGACTTTC,CASSQDSSGANVLTF
TRBD1,TRBJ1-2,TRBV5-6,NA,TGTGCCAGCAGCTCCCTCCGGGACAGCCCAAACTATGGCTACACCTTC,CASSSLRDSPNYGYTF
NA,TRBJ2-5,TRBV6-5,NA,TGTGCCAGCAGTTACTCGGGGGTTCAAGAGACCCAGTACTTC,CASSYSGVQETQYF
NA,TRBJ1-1,TRBV5-1,NA,TGCGCCAGCAGCTTGGCCGGGACGGACCACACTGAAGCTTTCTTT,CASSLAGTDHTEAFF
TRBD1,TRBJ1-2,TRBV12-3/TRBV12-4,NA,TGTGCCAGCACCTTAGACAGGGAGGGTGGCTACACCTTC,CASTLDREGGYTF
NA,TRBJ2-2,TRBV11-1,NA,TGTGCCAGCAGCCACAGGGAGAACACCGGGGAGCTGTTTTTT,CASSHRENTGELFF
TRBD1,TRBJ1-1,TRBV19,NA,TGTGCCAGTAGATATGATCGGACAGGGGGCACGGAGGTGAACACTGAAGCTTTCTTT,CASRYDRTGGTEVNTEAFF
TRBD1,TRBJ1-1,TRBV2,few,TGTGCCAGCAGCCACAGGGGCCCCACTGAAGCTTTCTTT,CASSHRGPTEAFF
TRBD1,TRBJ1-1,TRBV2,few,TGTGCCAGCAGTTCCGGACAGGGCAGGGCTTTCTTT,CASSSGQGRAFF
NA,TRBJ1-5,TRBV29-1,NA,TGCAGCGTCTCCGGAGGGGGGGATCAGCCCCAGCATTTT,CSVSGGGDQPQHF
NA,TRBJ1-1,TRBV5-1,NA,TGCGCCAGCAGCTTGAGTCGTGGCACAATGAACACTGAAGCTTTCTTT,CASSLSRGTMNTEAFF
TRBD1,TRBJ1-2,TRBV29-1,NA,TGCAGCGTCCGAGCTAGGACAGGAACCCCTGAGGGCTATGGCTACACCTTC,CSVRARTGTPEGYGYTF
TRBD1,TRBJ2-7,TRBV4-3,few,TGCGCCAGCAGCCAAGATAATGCAGGGGGCGCGGACGAGCAGTACTTC,CASSQDNAGGADEQYF
NA,TRBJ1-5,TRBV4-1,NA,TGCGCCAGCAGCCAAGGGGAGTCAGATCAGCCCCAGCATTTT,CASSQGESDQPQHF
TRBD1,TRBJ1-1,TRBV5-1,few,TGCGCCAGCAGCTTGACCCTAGGACAGGTGGGGGAAGCTTTCTTT,CASSLTLGQVGEAFF
NA,TRBJ1-1,TRBV7-2,NA,TGTGCCAGCAGCCCGGGGGCTGGAAGGGGAACTGAAGCTTTCTTT,CASSPGAGRGTEAFF
TRBD1,TRBJ2-3,TRBV7-2,once,TGTGCCAGCAGCTTGGGGAGTGGACAGGCCACAGATACGCAGTATTTT,CASSLGSGQATDTQYF
NA,TRBJ1-4,TRBV19,NA,TGTGCCAGTAGGTCGGGGATTCTTGGCGCTGGAGAAAAACTGTTTTTT,CASRSGILGAGEKLFF
TRBD2,TRBJ2-2,TRBV30,NA,TGTGCCTGGAGTGTTCTAGCGGGAGGCCCCGGGGAGCTGTTTTTT,CAWSVLAGGPGELFF
NA,TRBJ2-1,TRBV11-3,NA,TGTGCCAGCAGCTTAGAAAGGGAAGAGCAGTTCTTC,CASSLEREEQFF
NA,TRBJ1-2,TRBV4-2,NA,TGTGCCAGCAGCCGGGCTGACTGGACTGAGGATGGCTACACCTTC,CASSRADWTEDGYTF
NA,TRBJ1-1,TRBV11-3,NA,TGTGCCAGCAGTGTGAGGGGCTGGAACACTGAAGCTTTCTTT,CASSVRGWNTEAFF
NA,TRBJ1-2,TRBV5-6,NA,TGTGCCAGCAGCTTGGTGTCCCCGGCGATGGTTCACGGCTACACCTTC,CASSLVSPAMVHGYTF
NA,TRBJ2-2,TRBV28,NA,TGTGCCAGCAACGAGATGGGGAGTTCGACGAACACCGGGGAGCTGTTTTTT,CASNEMGSSTNTGELFF
TRBD2,TRBJ2-1,TRBV7-2,NA,TGTGCCAGCAGCTTCGGGGGGAACAATGAGCAGTTCTTC,CASSFGGNNEQFF
NA,TRBJ2-2,TRBV6-6,NA,TGTGCCAGCAGTTACCGGGTAGGGCCCCGGACCGGGGAGCTGTTTTTT,CASSYRVGPRTGELFF
TRBD2,TRBJ2-1,TRBV5-1,NA,TGCGCCAGCAGCTTGTCTTCCCTAGCGGGGGAGAGGGATGAGCAGTTCTTC,CASSLSSLAGERDEQFF
NA,TRBJ1-2,TRBV5-1,NA,TGCGCCAGCAGTCGTAGGGAGGACTATGGCTACACCTTC,CASSRREDYGYTF
NA,TRBJ1-1,TRBV11-2,NA,TGTGCCAGCAGCCCGACCGTGGTGGCTGAAGCTTTCTTT,CASSPTVVAEAFF
TRBD1,TRBJ1-4,TRBV4-1,once,TGCGCCAGCAGCTCCCCGGGACAGGGGACGGAAAAACTGTTTTTT,CASSSPGQGTEKLFF
NA,TRBJ2-1,TRBV27,NA,TGTGCCAGCAGTTTAGTCAAAGCGGGTGGATGGAATGAGCAGTTCTTC,CASSLVKAGGWNEQFF
NA,TRBJ1-5,TRBV19,NA,TGTGCCAGTAATTGGGGGAATAGCAATCAGCCCCAGCATTTT,CASNWGNSNQPQHF
NA,TRBJ1-2,TRBV30,once,TGTGCCTGGGCGACCTCCGGGACGGCATATGGCTACACCTTC,CAWATSGTAYGYTF
NA,TRBJ1-3,TRBV7-2,NA,TGTGCCAGCAGCGTAGGGGCATCTGGAAACACCATATATTTT,CASSVGASGNTIYF
TRBD2,TRBJ2-7,TRBV7-2,NA,TGTGCCAGCAGCTCATCTAGCGGGAGACTCTCCTACGAGCAGTACTTC,CASSSSSGRLSYEQYF
NA,TRBJ1-3,TRBV19,few,TGTGCCACCACAAAAGGGGGAAACACCATATATTTT,CATTKGGNTIYF
NA,TRBJ2-1,TRBV19,NA,TGTGCCAGTAGTCCCCTCCGACAAGTTTCCTACAATGAGCAGTTCTTC,CASSPLRQVSYNEQFF
TRBD1,TRBJ2-2,TRBV12-3/TRBV12-4,NA,TGTGCCAGCAGCGGGACAGCGCTGTTTTTT,CASSGTALFF
NA,TRBJ2-2,TRBV6-5,NA,TGTGCCAGCAGTTGGACTCAGAACACCGGGGAGCTGTTTTTT,CASSWTQNTGELFF
NA,TRBJ2-7,TRBV10-3,NA,TGTGCCATCAGTACGGCGGAGACCTACGAGCAGTACTTC,CAISTAETYEQYF
NA,TRBJ2-2,TRBV28,few,TGTGCCAGCAGTTCTCCGGTCACAGGGCTGAACACCGGGGAGCTGTTTTTT,CASSSPVTGLNTGELFF
NA,TRBJ2-1,TRBV6-2/TRBV6-3,NA,TGTGCCAGCAGTGAGGACAGTAATGAGCAGTTCTTC,CASSEDSNEQFF
TRBD1,TRBJ1-4,TRBV5-1,NA,TGCGCCAGCAGCTCGGGACAGAGTGAAAAACTGTTTTTT,CASSSGQSEKLFF
NA,TRBJ1-5,TRBV19,once,TGTGCCAGTAGGGGTCGTGGTAGAGATCAGCCCCAGCATTTT,CASRGRGRDQPQHF
NA,TRBJ1-5,TRBV28,few,TGTGCCAGCAGTTGGCAGACGTCCCAGCATTTT,CASSWQTSQHF
NA,TRBJ1-1,TRBV13,NA,TGTGCCAGCAGCTTAGGGGGTGGGCAGCTGGAAGCTTTCTTT,CASSLGGGQLEAFF
NA,TRBJ1-3,TRBV19,NA,TGTGCCAGTGGGATTCCCGGGAACACCATATATTTT,CASGIPGNTIYF
NA,TRBJ1-2,TRBV27,NA,TGTGCCAGCAGTTTAGGGAACTACACCTTC,CASSLGNYTF
NA,TRBJ2-1,TRBV21-1,NA,TGTGCCAGCAGCAAAGGCCCCTTTTGTCGGACAGGGGTTAACAATGAGCAGTTCTTC,CASSKGPFCRTGVNNEQFF
NA,TRBJ1-1,TRBV14,few,TGTGCCAGCAGCGTTCGGTACCAGTTGGGGCACACTGAAGCTTTCTTT,CASSVRYQLGHTEAFF
NA,TRBJ1-5,TRBV28,NA,TGTGCCAGCAGTTTAGGTACCAATGCCGGGCATTTT,CASSLGTNAGHF
NA,TRBJ1-1,TRBV11-3,few,TGTGCCAGCAGCTTAGTCCTAGCGGGAAACACTGAAGCTTTCTTT,CASSLVLAGNTEAFF
NA,TRBJ2-3,TRBV29-1,NA,TGCAGCGTTGCGGTCAACGGAGGCACAGATACGCAGTATTTT,CSVAVNGGTDTQYF